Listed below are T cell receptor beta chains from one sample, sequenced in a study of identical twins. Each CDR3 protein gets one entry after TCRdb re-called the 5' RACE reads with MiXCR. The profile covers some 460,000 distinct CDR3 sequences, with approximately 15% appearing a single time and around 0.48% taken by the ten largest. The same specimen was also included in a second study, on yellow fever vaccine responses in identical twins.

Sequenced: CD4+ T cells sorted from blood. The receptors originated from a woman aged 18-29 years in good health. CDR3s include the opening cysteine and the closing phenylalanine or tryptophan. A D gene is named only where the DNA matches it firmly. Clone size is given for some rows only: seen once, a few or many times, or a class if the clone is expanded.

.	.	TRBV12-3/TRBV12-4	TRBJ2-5	CASSLGLQRETQYF	TGTGCCAGCAGTTTAGGCTTACAACGAGAGACCCAGTACTTC
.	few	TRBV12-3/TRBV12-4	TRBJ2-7	CASSLLESGEQYF	TGTGCCAGCAGTCTTCTCGAGTCCGGGGAGCAGTACTTC
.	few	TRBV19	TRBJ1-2	CASSTTGGYTF	TGTGCCAGTAGTACTACCGGCGGCTACACCTTC
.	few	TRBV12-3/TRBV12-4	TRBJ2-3	CASRAGHRGSDTQYF	TGTGCCAGCAGGGCGGGACACCGGGGATCGGATACGCAGTATTTT
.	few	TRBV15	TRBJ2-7	CATSRNGGLEQYF	TGTGCCACCAGCAGAAATGGGGGCCTGGAGCAGTACTTC
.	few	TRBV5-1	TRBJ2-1	CASSLSLRVTEQFF	TGCGCCAGCAGCTTGTCGCTGAGGGTGACTGAGCAGTTCTTC
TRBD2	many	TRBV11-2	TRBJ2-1	CASSLVGRATDNEQFF	TGTGCCAGCAGCTTAGTGGGGAGGGCGACGGACAATGAGCAGTTCTTC
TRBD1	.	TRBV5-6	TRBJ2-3	CASSHTRGTEADTQYF	TGTGCCAGCAGTCACACCAGGGGGACGGAGGCAGATACGCAGTATTTT
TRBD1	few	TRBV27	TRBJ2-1	CASSFFVGQGWNEQFF	TGTGCCAGCAGTTTTTTTGTGGGACAGGGCTGGAATGAGCAGTTCTTC
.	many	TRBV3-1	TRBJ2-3	CASSQEIGAGHGTDTQYF	TGTGCCAGCAGCCAAGAGATCGGTGCGGGGCATGGCACAGATACGCAGTATTTT
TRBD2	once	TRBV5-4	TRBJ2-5	CASSHPGEGETQYF	TGTGCCAGCAGCCACCCGGGGGAGGGAGAGACCCAGTACTTC
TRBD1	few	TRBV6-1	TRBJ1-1	CAARGQGVSTEAFF	TGTGCCGCACGGGGACAGGGTGTATCAACTGAAGCTTTCTTT
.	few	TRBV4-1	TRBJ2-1	CASSQDWARSYNEQFF	TGCGCCAGCAGCCAAGATTGGGCTAGATCGTACAATGAGCAGTTCTTC
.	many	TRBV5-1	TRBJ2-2	CASSLDAAGELFF	TGCGCCAGCAGCTTGGATGCCGCCGGGGAGCTGTTTTTT
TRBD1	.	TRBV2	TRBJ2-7	CATTEQGTYEQYF	TGTGCCACCACTGAACAGGGGACCTACGAGCAGTACTTC
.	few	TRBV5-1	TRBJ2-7	CASSSTSTSYEQYF	TGCGCCAGCAGCTCTACTAGCACATCCTACGAGCAGTACTTC
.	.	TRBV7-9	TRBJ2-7	CASLNTGGYEQYF	TGTGCCAGCCTCAACACCGGCGGGTACGAGCAGTACTTC
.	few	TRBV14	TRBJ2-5	CASSQGSSGTQYF	TGTGCCAGCAGCCAGGGGTCCAGCGGCACCCAGTACTTC
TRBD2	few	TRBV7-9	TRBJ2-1	CASSLTSGRWQFF	TGTGCCAGCAGCCTGACTAGCGGGAGGTGGCAGTTCTTC
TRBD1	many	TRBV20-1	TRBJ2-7	CSAPNPRTGNEQYF	TGCAGTGCTCCCAACCCCCGGACAGGGAACGAGCAGTACTTC
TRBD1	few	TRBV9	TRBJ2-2	CASSMTGGGNTGELFF	TGTGCCAGCAGCATGACAGGGGGGGGGAACACCGGGGAGCTGTTTTTT
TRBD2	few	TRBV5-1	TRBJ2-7	CASSSQPGLAGNEQYF	TGCGCCAGCAGCTCGCAACCGGGACTAGCGGGAAACGAGCAGTACTTC
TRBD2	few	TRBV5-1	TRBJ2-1	CASSFGWLAGVRNEQFF	TGCGCCAGCAGCTTCGGGTGGCTAGCGGGAGTGAGGAATGAGCAGTTCTTC
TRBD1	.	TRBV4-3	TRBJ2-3	CASSQGDRGGNTDTQYF	TGCGCCAGCAGCCAAGGGGACAGGGGAGGTAACACAGATACGCAGTATTTT
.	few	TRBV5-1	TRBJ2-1	CASSSTGTTKGDEQFF	TGCGCCAGCAGCTCCACCGGGACTACTAAGGGGGATGAGCAGTTCTTC
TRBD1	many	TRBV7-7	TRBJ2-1	CASSLEPGGEQFF	TGTGCTAGCAGCTTAGAGCCAGGGGGTGAGCAGTTCTTC
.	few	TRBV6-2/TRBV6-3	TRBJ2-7	CASSYRVVYEQYF	TGTGCCAGCAGTTACAGGGTAGTCTACGAGCAGTACTTC
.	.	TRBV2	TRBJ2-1	CASSPTVLNEQFF	TGTGCCAGCAGCCCGACCGTCCTCAATGAGCAGTTCTTC
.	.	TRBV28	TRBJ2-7	CASISGGPYEQYF	TGTGCCAGCATCTCAGGGGGGCCCTACGAGCAGTACTTC
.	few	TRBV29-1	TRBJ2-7	CSVETRLGVLHYEQYF	TGCAGCGTTGAGACCCGTTTGGGGGTACTCCACTACGAGCAGTACTTC
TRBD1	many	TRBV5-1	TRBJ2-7	CASSSGTGGAKSYEQYF	TGCGCCAGCAGCTCCGGGACAGGGGGCGCAAAATCCTACGAGCAGTACTTC
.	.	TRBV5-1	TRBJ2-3	CASSLQGLSSTDTQYF	TGCGCCAGCAGCTTGCAGGGCCTATCTAGCACAGATACGCAGTATTTT
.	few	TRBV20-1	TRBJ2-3	CSARDPRSSTDTQYF	TGCAGTGCTAGAGATCCCAGATCTAGCACAGATACGCAGTATTTT
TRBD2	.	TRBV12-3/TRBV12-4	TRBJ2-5	CASSLFSYGLAGGPEQETQYF	TGTGCCAGCAGTTTATTCTCGTATGGACTAGCGGGGGGGCCGGAGCAAGAGACCCAGTACTTC
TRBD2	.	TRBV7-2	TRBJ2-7	CACSVGLDGEQYF	TGTGCCTGCAGCGTCGGACTAGATGGCGAGCAGTACTTC
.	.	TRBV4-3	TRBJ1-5	CASSQDWGLRGQPQHF	TGCGCCAGCAGCCAAGACTGGGGATTACGGGGTCAGCCCCAGCATTTT
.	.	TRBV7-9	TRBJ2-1	CSSSLSALYNEQFF	TGTTCCAGCAGCTTAAGTGCCCTATACAATGAGCAGTTCTTC
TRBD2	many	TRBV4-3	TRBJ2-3	CASSLSGRGGTDTQYF	TGCGCCAGCAGCCTAAGCGGGAGAGGGGGGACAGATACGCAGTATTTT
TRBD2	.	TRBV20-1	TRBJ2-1	CSARGSAGGTYNEQFF	TGCAGTGCTAGAGGATCAGCGGGGGGTACATACAATGAGCAGTTCTTC
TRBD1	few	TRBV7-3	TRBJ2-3	CASSSSRDRGTQYF	TGTGCCAGCAGCTCCTCCCGGGACAGGGGTACGCAGTATTTT
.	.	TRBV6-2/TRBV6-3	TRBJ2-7	CASSYPGVSYEQYF	TGTGCCAGCAGTTACCCAGGGGTCTCCTACGAGCAGTACTTC
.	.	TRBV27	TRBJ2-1	CASRPRGGPANEQFF	TGTGCCAGCAGGCCCAGGGGGGGCCCCGCCAATGAGCAGTTCTTC
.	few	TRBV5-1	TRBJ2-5	CASSGTGLLVGQETQYF	TGCGCCAGCAGCGGTACGGGACTTCTGGTAGGCCAAGAGACCCAGTACTTC